The 15 T cell receptor beta chains listed next were all sequenced from one sample in a study of shared clonotypes between healthy human individuals. Libraries were prepared by immunoSEQ multiplex PCR; TCRdb keeps only in-frame clonotypes and omits some of them. The data show some 900,000 clones, approximately 80% seen once. Sequences were obtained from memory CD4+ T cells sorted from blood. Regarding subset: CD45RA-negative fraction. The receptors derive from a man aged 18 to 30 in good health.

The chain employs TRBV4-1 and TRBJ2-7; D call uncertain. V was trimmed by 11 bases and J by 1 base, leaving 15 bases between them. The CDR3 spans 13 residues. Germline V gene data show CDR1 as MGHRA and CDR2 as YSYEKL. The DNA of the CDR3 is TGCGCCTCCGCCTCGGCACAGTCCTACGAGCAGTACTTC. Its protein is CASASAQSYEQYF.

This rearrangement joins TRBV30 to TRBJ2-1, with TRBD2 identical over 10 bases. The CDR3 loop spans 19 amino acids. V lost 0 bases to trimming and J lost 6 bases; unmatched junction nucleotides: 17. Germline CDR1 is GTSNPN and CDR2 is SVGIG (reference sequence). CDR3 DNA: TGTGCCTGGAGTGTACGTGGGCCCCGCGGTCTAGCGGGAGCCAATGAGCAGTTCTTC. Translated: CAWSVRGPRGLAGANEQFF.

The chain links TRBV27 to TRBJ2-3; TRBD2 agrees at 7 bases. CDR1 and CDR2 from the germline V gene are MNHEY and SMNVEV (reference sequence). The CDR3 is 15 amino acids. After removal of 7 bases from V and 0 bases from J, the junction contained 7 bases not matched to a gene. CDR3 region: CASTHLAASTDTQYF. The CDR3 DNA is TGTGCCAGCACTCACCTAGCGGCGAGCACAGATACGCAGTATTTT.

The chain employs TRBV5-4 and TRBJ1-4, with TRBD1 identical over 7 bases. Germline V lookup: CDR1 SGHNT, CDR2 YYREEE (reference sequence). This CDR3 region has 14 residues. V gave up 4 bases and J gave up 6 bases; unmatched junction bases: 6. CDR3 bases: TGTGCCAGCAGCACCGGGACAGCGTATGAAAAACTGTTTTTT. Residues: CASSTGTAYEKLFF.

V usage is TRBV18 and J usage is TRBJ1-1; 8 bases are a match to TRBD1. CDR1 KGHSH and CDR2 LQKENI come from the germline V gene. The length of the CDR3 is 13 residues. V shed 8 bases, J shed 3 bases, and the junction held 5 bases outside the gene matches. The CDR3 sequence: CASIQTGDTEAFF. The CDR3, as DNA: TGTGCCAGCATCCAGACAGGGGACACTGAAGCTTTCTTT.

The genes are TRBV6-6 and TRBJ1-1, with D hard to call. Germline V gene sequence: CDR1 MNHNY, CDR2 SVGAGI (reference sequence). The V and J ends lost 0 bases and 0 bases respectively, with 8 bases between them. This CDR3 has 15 amino acids. DNA for the CDR3: TGTGCCAGCAGTTACTCAGGGCTCATGAACACTGAAGCTTTCTTT. As protein: CASSYSGLMNTEAFF.

This clone was observed a few times. The chain recombines TRBV5-4 with TRBJ2-7; the D gene is possibly TRBD2 (5 bases). V was clipped by 5 bases and J by 0 bases, with 12 bases between them. The CDR3 loop spans 14 amino acids. From germline, CDR1 is SGHNT and CDR2 YYREEE (reference sequence). The chain's CDR3 is CASRADLSSYEQYF. The CDR3 coding sequence is TGTGCCAGCAGAGCGGACTTGAGCTCCTACGAGCAGTACTTC.

This clone has a handful of counts. V gene TRBV4-1 combines with J gene TRBJ2-6, with D possibly TRBD1 on 6 matching bases. From germline, CDR1 is MGHRA and CDR2 YSYEKL. The CDR3 covers 17 residues. V was trimmed by 4 bases and J by 4 bases, leaving 17 bases between them. Written as DNA, the CDR3 is TGCGCCAGCAGCCTGGGCGTACAGGGTTCCGGGGCCAACGTCCTGACTTTC. Translated: CASSLGVQGSGANVLTF.

The chain is built from TRBV4-1 and TRBJ1-6; unclear D gene. The V end lost 0 bases, the J end lost 10 bases, and 19 bases lay between the germline ends. This CDR3 region has 17 residues. Germline V gene sequence: CDR1 MGHRA, CDR2 YSYEKL. This chain's CDR3 is CASSQEPYTERFSPLHF. The CDR3 DNA is TGCGCCAGCAGCCAAGAACCCTACACGGAAAGGTTCTCACCCCTCCACTTT.

The chain joins TRBV7-2 to TRBJ2-3; a weak D match, TRBD2 (6 bases). The CDR3 spans 15 residues. The V gene lost 4 bases and the J gene lost 2 bases, with 13 bases spanning the gap. Germline loops: CDR1 SGHTA, CDR2 FQGNSA. The CDR3 bases are TGTGCCAGCAGCTCCATAGCGGCGCCCACAGATACGCAGTATTTT. Its translation is CASSSIAAPTDTQYF. Based on the CDR3 plus reference TRBV7-2 and TRBJ2-3, the full variable domain is GAGVSQSPSNKVTEKGKDVELRCDPISGHTALYWYRQSLGQGLEFLIYFQGNSAPDKSGLPSDRFSAERTGGSVSTLTIQRTQQEDSAVYLCASSSIAAPTDTQYFGPGTRLTVL.

This sequence joins TRBV7-2 and TRBJ2-7, with unresolved D. Trimming cost V 1 base and J 3 bases, with 10 bases left between them. Germline CDR1 and CDR2: SGHTA and FQGNSA. This CDR3 spans 14 amino acids. The CDR3: CASSLGRNNYEQYF. CDR3 in DNA: TGTGCCAGCAGCTTAGGTCGCAATAACTACGAGCAGTACTTC.

The CDR3 DNA reads TGTGCCAGCAGCTTCGACGGTAAAAGCACAGATACGCAGTATTTT. Protein product: CASSFDGKSTDTQYF. The rearrangement uses TRBV11-2 and TRBJ2-3; unclear D gene. Trimming removed 3 bases at V and 0 bases at J, with 10 bases between. Germline-derived CDR1 and CDR2 are SGHAT and FQNNGV. There are 15 residues in the CDR3. Based on the CDR3 plus reference TRBV11-2 and TRBJ2-3, the full variable domain is EAGVAQSPRYKIIEKRQSVAFWCNPISGHATLYWYQQILGQGPKLLIQFQNNGVVDDSQLPKDRFSAERLKGVDSTLKIQPAKLEDSAVYLCASSFDGKSTDTQYFGPGTRLTVL.

This chain connects TRBV19 to TRBJ2-1; TRBD2 matches at 10 bases. Germline V gene data show CDR1 as LNHDA and CDR2 as SQIVND (reference sequence). This CDR3 has 15 amino acids. V lost 3 bases and J lost 7; bases outside the gene matches: 6. The CDR3 reads CASSIVASGSNEQFF. The CDR3 DNA sequence: TGTGCCAGTAGTATTGTGGCTAGCGGGAGTAATGAGCAGTTCTTC.

The chain couples TRBV5-5 to TRBJ2-5, with 7 bases identical to TRBD2. Germline lookup yields CDR1 SGHKS and CDR2 YYEKEE (reference sequence). J was trimmed by 3 bases and V by 3 bases; bases with no gene match: 11. CDR3 size: 16 residues. CDR3 bases: TGTGCCAGCAGCTACAGAGGGGTAGCGGGTAAAGAGACCCAGTACTTC. Translation gives CASSYRGVAGKETQYF.

The rearrangement uses TRBV4-1 and TRBJ2-3; a weak D match, TRBD2 (5 bases). V lost 0 bases and J lost 1, with 11 bases in between. The CDR3 covers 16 residues. From germline, CDR1 is MGHRA and CDR2 YSYEKL. CDR3 bases: TGCGCCAGCAGCCAAGATCGAAGTAGCGGCACAGATACGCAGTATTTT. This codes for CASSQDRSSGTDTQYF.